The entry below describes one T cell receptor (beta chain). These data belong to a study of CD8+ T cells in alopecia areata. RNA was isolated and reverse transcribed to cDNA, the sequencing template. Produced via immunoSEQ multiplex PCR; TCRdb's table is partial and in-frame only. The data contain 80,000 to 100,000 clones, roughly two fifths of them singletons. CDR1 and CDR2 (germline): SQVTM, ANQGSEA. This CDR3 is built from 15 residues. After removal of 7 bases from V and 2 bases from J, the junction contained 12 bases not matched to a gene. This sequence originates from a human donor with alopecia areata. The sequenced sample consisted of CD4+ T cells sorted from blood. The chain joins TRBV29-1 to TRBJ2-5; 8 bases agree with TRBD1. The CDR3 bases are TGCAGCGCCACCGACAGGGGATTTCGGCAAGAGACCCAGTACTTC. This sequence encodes CSATDRGFRQETQYF.